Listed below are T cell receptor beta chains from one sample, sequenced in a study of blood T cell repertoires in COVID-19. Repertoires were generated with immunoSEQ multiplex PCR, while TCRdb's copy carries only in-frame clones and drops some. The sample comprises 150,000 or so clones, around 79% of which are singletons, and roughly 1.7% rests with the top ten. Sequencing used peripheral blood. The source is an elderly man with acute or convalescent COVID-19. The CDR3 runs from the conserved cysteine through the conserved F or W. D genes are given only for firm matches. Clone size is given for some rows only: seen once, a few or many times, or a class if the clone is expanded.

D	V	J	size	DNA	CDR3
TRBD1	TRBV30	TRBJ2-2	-	TGTGCCCGACGACAGGGTTTCGCGGGGGAGCTGTTTTTT	CARRQGFAGELFF
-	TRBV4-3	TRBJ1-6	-	TGCGCCAGCAGCCAAGATGGACAGTTTAATTCACCCCTCCACTTT	CASSQDGQFNSPLHF
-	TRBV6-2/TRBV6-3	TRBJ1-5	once	TGTGCCAGCAGTGATACTTCACAGGGTTCCAATCAGCCCCAGCATTTT	CASSDTSQGSNQPQHF
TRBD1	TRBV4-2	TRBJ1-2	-	TGTGCCAGCACACGGACAGGGGACTATGGCTACACCTTC	CASTRTGDYGYTF
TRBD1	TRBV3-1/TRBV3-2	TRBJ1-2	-	TGTGCCAGCAGCCAAGGCCGGACAGGCGGCGGCTATGGCTACACCTTC	CASSQGRTGGGYGYTF
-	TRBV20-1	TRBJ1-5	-	TGCAGTGCTAGTTATGGGCTCAATCAGCCCCAGCATTTT	CSASYGLNQPQHF
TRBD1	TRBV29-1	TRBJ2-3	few	TGCAGCGTTGGACAGGGGCCAGATACGCAGTATTTT	CSVGQGPDTQYF
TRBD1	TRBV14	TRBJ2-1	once	TGTGCCAGCAGCCAAGATAGGGACAGGATGCAGTTCTTC	CASSQDRDRMQFF
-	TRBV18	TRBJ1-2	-	TGTGCCAGCTCACTTCAGACAGAAAACTATGGCTACACCTTC	CASSLQTENYGYTF
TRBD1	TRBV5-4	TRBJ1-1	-	TGTGCCAGCAGTCGACAGGGGGCGGGGAACACTGAAGCTTTCTTT	CASSRQGAGNTEAFF
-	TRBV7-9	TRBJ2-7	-	TGTGCCAGCAGCTACCGGGACATCTCCTACGAGCAGTACTTC	CASSYRDISYEQYF
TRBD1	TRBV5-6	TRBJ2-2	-	TGTGCCAGCAGCTTGCCGGGACAGGGAACCGGGGAGCTGTTTTTT	CASSLPGQGTGELFF
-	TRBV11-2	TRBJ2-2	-	TGTGCCAGCAGCTTAGTTGGAGCGGGTCGAACCACCGGGGAGCTGTTTTTT	CASSLVGAGRTTGELFF
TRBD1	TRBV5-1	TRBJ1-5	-	TGCGCCAGCAGCTCAGGGGGCGCCGAACAGCCCCAGCATTTT	CASSSGGAEQPQHF
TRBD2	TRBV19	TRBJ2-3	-	TGTGCCAGTACCTCCGGGGGGCGGGGGGCCATGACAGATACGCAGTATTTT	CASTSGGRGAMTDTQYF
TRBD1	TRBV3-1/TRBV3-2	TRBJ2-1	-	TGTGCCAGCAGGCTCGGGACAGCGCCCGGGGAGCAGTTCTTC	CASRLGTAPGEQFF
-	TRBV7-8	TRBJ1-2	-	TGTGCCAGCAGCTTAAGAGCAGGGGATAACTATGGCTACACCTTC	CASSLRAGDNYGYTF
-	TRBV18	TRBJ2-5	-	TGTGCCAGCTCACCACGGTCAGGGACACAAGAGACCCAGTACTTC	CASSPRSGTQETQYF
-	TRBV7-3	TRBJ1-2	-	TGTGCCAGCAGCCCAAACCGGGAATATGGCTACACCTTC	CASSPNREYGYTF
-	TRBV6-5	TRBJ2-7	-	TGTGCCAGCGGCCGGGCAGGGGCCTACGAGCAGTACTTC	CASGRAGAYEQYF
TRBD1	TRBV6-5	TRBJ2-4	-	TGTGCCAGCAGTACTCAGACAGGGGGGAAAAACATTCAGTACTTC	CASSTQTGGKNIQYF
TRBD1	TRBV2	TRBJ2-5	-	TGTGCCAGCAGTACAGGGGGCGCAGGAGAGACCCAGTACTTC	CASSTGGAGETQYF
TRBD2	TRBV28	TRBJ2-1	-	TGTGCCAGCAGCAACAACAAAATTGCGGGGGACCGGTACAATGAGCAGTTCTTC	CASSNNKIAGDRYNEQFF
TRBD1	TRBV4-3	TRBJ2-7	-	TGCGCCAGCAGCACCCAAATAGGGGGACAGGGGCGTTCCTACGAGCAGTACTTC	CASSTQIGGQGRSYEQYF